This T cell receptor (beta chain) was captured in a study of T cell repertoires in cytomegalovirus infection. Whole-study context: Use of recently identified HLA-C-restricted and well-studied HLA-B-restricted CMV epitopes was part of the study. Public signatures in TCR beta pointed to CMV infection and matching HLA type. Study-level points and caveats: Clonotype analysis showed dominance of the ex vivo response by HLA-C-restricted CMV-specific TCR beta clonotypes. CMV carriers having the relevant HLA were flagged by cumulative public TCR beta family frequency.

On this clonotype itself: Its specificity is unknown.

V was clipped by 4 bases and J by 4 bases; unmatched bases: 9. CDR3 size: 15 residues. Germline V CDR1 and CDR2: SGHDT, YYEEEE. TCRdb used MiXCR to reprocess the reads, holding one entry per CDR3 protein. Here the sample spans around 900,000 distinct CDR3 sequences, about a third being singletons. The V and J genes are TRBV5-6 and TRBJ1-2, with 8 bases aligning to TRBD1. The material was cultured CD8+ T cells from PBMCs, obtained from culture after CMV antigen stimulation. The sequence derives from a human donor in good health (CMV status not recorded). Some clones in this sample may be carry-over from other donors' samples. The CDR3 is CASSRETGDPYGYTF. The DNA for the CDR3 is TGTGCCAGCAGCAGAGAGACAGGGGATCCCTATGGCTACACCTTC.